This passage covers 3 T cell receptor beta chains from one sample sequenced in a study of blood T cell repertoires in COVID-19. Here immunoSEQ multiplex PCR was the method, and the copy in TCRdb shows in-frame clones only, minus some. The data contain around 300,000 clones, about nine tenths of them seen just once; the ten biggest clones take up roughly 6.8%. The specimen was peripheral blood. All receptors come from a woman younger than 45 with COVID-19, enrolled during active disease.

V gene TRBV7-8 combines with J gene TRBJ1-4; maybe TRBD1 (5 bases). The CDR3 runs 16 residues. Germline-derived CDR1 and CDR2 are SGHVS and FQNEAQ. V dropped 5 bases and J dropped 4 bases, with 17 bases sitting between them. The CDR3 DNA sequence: TGTGCCAGCAGCCCCCTGGCGGGACGGAGTAATGAAAAACTGTTTTTT. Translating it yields CASSPLAGRSNEKLFF.

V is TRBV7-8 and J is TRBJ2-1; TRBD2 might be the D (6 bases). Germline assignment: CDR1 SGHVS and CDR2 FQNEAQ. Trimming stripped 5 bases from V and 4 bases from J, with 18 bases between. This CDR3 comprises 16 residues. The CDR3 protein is CASSRGRTGAYNEQFF. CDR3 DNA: TGTGCCAGCAGCAGAGGGAGGACCGGCGCTTACAATGAGCAGTTCTTC. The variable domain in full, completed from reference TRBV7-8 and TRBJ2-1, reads GAGVSQSPRYKVAKRGQDVALRCDPISGHVSLFWYQQALGQGPEFLTYFQNEAQLDKSGLPSDRFFAERPEGSVSTLKIQRTQQEDSAVYLCASSRGRTGAYNEQFFGPGTRLTVL.

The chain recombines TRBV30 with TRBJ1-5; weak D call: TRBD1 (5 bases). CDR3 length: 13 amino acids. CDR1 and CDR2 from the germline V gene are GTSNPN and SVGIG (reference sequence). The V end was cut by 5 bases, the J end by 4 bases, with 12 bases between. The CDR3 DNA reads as TGTGCCTGGGAAGGACAACGGAATCAGCCCCAGCATTTT. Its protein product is CAWEGQRNQPQHF.